One and the same sample provided the 11 T cell receptor beta chains below, sequenced in a study of long-term antiretroviral therapy in people with HIV (dated by TCRdb to 2021 to 2024). The immunoSEQ hsTCRB v3.0 assay was used at survey level resolution to sequence the TRB variable region. TCRdb took this table from immuneACCESS and kept in-frame rearrangements with V and J called. Such tables lack part of the clones; where checked against another copy, unresolved V genes explain under half of the gap, and the rest is unexplained. Here the sample has roughly 21,000 clones; roughly 80% occur a single time. In total, the top ten clones hold roughly 5.9% of the sample. Sequencing used unsorted PBMCs, obtained 0.2 years after starting antiretroviral therapy. These receptors were collected from a woman aged 25 to 39 with HIV.

J is TRBJ2-1 and V is TRBV7-2, with no clear D. V was trimmed by 1 base and J by 9 bases, leaving 16 bases between them. CDR3 size: 15 residues. CDR1 is SGHTA, CDR2 FQGNSA, per germline. CDR3 bases: TGTGCCAGCAGCTTAGAGTGGCCGCGGTGGGTTGAGCAGTTCTTC. Translating gives CASSLEWPRWVEQFF. Looking up the rest from reference TRBV7-2 and TRBJ2-1 gives the full variable domain: GAGVSQSPSNKVTEKGKDVELRCDPISGHTALYWYRQSLGQGLEFLIYFQGNSAPDKSGLPSDRFSAERTGGSVSTLTIQRTQQEDSAVYLCASSLEWPRWVEQFFGPGTRLTVL.

The chain is built from TRBV13 and TRBJ1-2; 8 nucleotides line up with TRBD1. V dropped 3 bases and J dropped 7; count of bases not matched to a gene: 7. Germline V gives CDR1 PRHDT, CDR2 FYEKMQ (reference sequence). The CDR3 covers 14 residues. The CDR3 sequence: CASSFQGAQFGYTF. The CDR3 DNA sequence: TGTGCCAGCAGCTTTCAGGGGGCGCAGTTTGGCTACACCTTC.

The chain employs TRBV10-2 and TRBJ1-6, with no clear D. With 8 bases removed from V and 8 bases from J, the gap between germline ends came to 16 bases. Germline lookup yields CDR1 WSHSY and CDR2 SAAADI. This CDR3 has 14 amino acids. CDR3 coding DNA: TGCGCCAGCTCGGACCGCTTTGCGGATTCACCCCTCCACTTT. This codes for CASSDRFADSPLHF.

The chain carries TRBV19 and TRBJ1-1, with TRBD1 identical over 8 bases. The CDR3 sequence is 14 residues long. The germline CDR1 and CDR2 sequences are LNHDA and SQIVND (reference sequence). Trimming cost V 6 bases and J 4 bases; bases outside gene matches: 7. In DNA, the CDR3 is TGTGCCAGTAGATACTGGGACAGGCCCACTGAAGCTTTCTTT. As protein: CASRYWDRPTEAFF.

J is TRBJ1-1 and V is TRBV30; 10 nucleotides match TRBD1. Germline V lookup: CDR1 GTSNPN, CDR2 SVGIG (reference sequence). J gave up 2 bases and V 0 bases, and 3 bases lay outside the gene matches. This CDR3 region has 15 residues. In nucleotides, the CDR3 is TGTGCCTGGAGTGTGACAGGGGGCTATAACACTGAAGCTTTCTTT. It yields the protein CAWSVTGGYNTEAFF.

The V gene is TRBV6-5, the J gene TRBJ1-2, with a weak D call TRBD1 (5 bases). Germline V lookup: CDR1 MNHEY, CDR2 SVGAGI. The CDR3 sequence is 15 residues long. V lost 5 bases to trimming and J lost 3 bases, with 16 bases between them. CDR3 loop: CASSPTGLPYYGYTF. The CDR3 bases are TGTGCCAGCAGTCCTACAGGCCTCCCTTACTATGGCTACACCTTC.

This chain connects TRBV4-1 to TRBJ1-1; D perhaps matches TRBD1 (5 bases). The CDR3 totals 14 residues. CDR1 is MGHRA, CDR2 YSYEKL, per germline. Trimming pared 0 bases from V and 6 bases from J, leaving 11 bases between. As DNA, the CDR3 is TGCGCCAGCAGCCAAGAAGTGAGGGGTCCTGAAGCTTTCTTT. Protein sequence: CASSQEVRGPEAFF.

This clone was seen a single time. V is TRBV5-1 and J is TRBJ2-1; 7 nucleotides line up with TRBD1. Germline lookup yields CDR1 SGHRS and CDR2 YFSETQ. This CDR3 contains 14 residues. Unmatched junction bases numbered 4, after V lost 3 bases and J lost 4 bases. The CDR3 loop is CASSSGQVYNEQFF. The CDR3 DNA reads as TGCGCCAGCAGCTCTGGACAGGTTTACAATGAGCAGTTCTTC.

The chain combines TRBV6-6 with TRBJ1-3; possibly TRBD1 for D (5 bases). The CDR3 is made up of 16 amino acids. From germline, CDR1 is MNHNY and CDR2 SVGAGI (reference sequence). Trimming took 5 bases from V and 0 from J, leaving 14 bases between them. CDR3 coding DNA: TGTGCCAGCAGTCGGGGGGACGGCATCTCTGGAAACACCATATATTTT. Its translation: CASSRGDGISGNTIYF.

The chain is built from TRBV2 and TRBJ1-5; 8 bases match TRBD1. The germline V gene has CDR1 SNHLY and CDR2 FYNNEI. The trim removed 6 bases at V and 2 bases at J, leaving 3 bases unmatched. The CDR3 sequence is 14 residues long. CDR3 bases: TGTGCCAGCAGCGGACAGGGTGGCAATCAGCCCCAGCATTTT. It is translated as CASSGQGGNQPQHF.

This clone is a singleton in its sample. The chain recombines TRBV5-1 with TRBJ2-1, with 10 positions matching TRBD1. Germline V gene data show CDR1 as SGHRS and CDR2 as YFSETQ. The V gene end was trimmed by 2 bases and the J gene end by 6 bases; junction bases not matched to a gene: 5. CDR3 length: 15 residues. In DNA, the CDR3 is TGCGCCAGCAGCTTCAGACAGGGGGCTGGCAATGAGCAGTTCTTC. Protein product: CASSFRQGAGNEQFF. Full variable domain (rest looked up from reference TRBV5-1 and TRBJ2-1): KAGVTQTPRYLIKTRGQQVTLSCSPISGHRSVSWYQQTPGQGLQFLFEYFSETQRNKGNFPGRFSGRQFSNSRSEMNVSTLELGDSALYLCASSFRQGAGNEQFFGPGTRLTVL.